The source of this TCR beta chain is a study of OX40 agonist ivuxolimab in advanced cancers. The table came from immunoSEQ multiplex PCR; TCRdb's copy has only in-frame clones and leaves some out. The data show fewer than 85,000 clones, around 80% seen once. Germline CDR1 and CDR2: KGHSH and LQKENI. This CDR3 spans 14 amino acids. Whole-study results and caveats: Average numbers of expanded clones were greater in CD8+ T cells than in CD4+. Patients with a partial response at 0.1-3.0 mg/kg had among the lowest clonal expansion. There were also nonresponders showing low normalized T-cell clonal expansion.

This clone is termed medium-sized. The antigen remains undetermined. Sequence at one end of the junction differs from germline and may be a read error. Sequences were derived from CD4+ or CD8+ T cells sorted from blood, sampled in a trial of the OX40 agonist ivuxolimab. This clonotype was sampled from an adult with an advanced solid tumor such as melanoma, head and neck, liver or kidney cancer. The rearrangement uses TRBV18 and TRBJ2-7; 10 bases are shared with TRBD1. CDR3 DNA: TGTGCCAGCTCACTCGACAGGGGGCGCGTAAGGTGGCACTTC. This sequence encodes CASSLDRGRVRWHF.